This T cell receptor beta chain derives from a study of blood T cell repertoires in COVID-19. The V gene lost 3 bases and the J gene lost 2 bases, with 17 bases spanning the gap. This CDR3 region has 17 residues. Germline V CDR1 and CDR2: MNHEY, SVGEGT. Profiling relied on immunoSEQ multiplex PCR, and the TCRdb table lists in-frame clones only, not all of them. The table has some 76,000 clones, about 80% seen once; the top ten hold around 10%. The origin of this receptor is a man aged 45-60 years with acute or convalescent COVID-19. The chain has TRBV6-2 or TRBV6-3 and TRBJ2-1, with a weak D call TRBD1 (6 bases). The specimen was peripheral blood. The CDR3 loop is CASSYGLGAATYNEQFF. CDR3 DNA sequence: TGTGCCAGCAGTTATGGCCTGGGGGCGGCCACCTACAATGAGCAGTTCTTC.